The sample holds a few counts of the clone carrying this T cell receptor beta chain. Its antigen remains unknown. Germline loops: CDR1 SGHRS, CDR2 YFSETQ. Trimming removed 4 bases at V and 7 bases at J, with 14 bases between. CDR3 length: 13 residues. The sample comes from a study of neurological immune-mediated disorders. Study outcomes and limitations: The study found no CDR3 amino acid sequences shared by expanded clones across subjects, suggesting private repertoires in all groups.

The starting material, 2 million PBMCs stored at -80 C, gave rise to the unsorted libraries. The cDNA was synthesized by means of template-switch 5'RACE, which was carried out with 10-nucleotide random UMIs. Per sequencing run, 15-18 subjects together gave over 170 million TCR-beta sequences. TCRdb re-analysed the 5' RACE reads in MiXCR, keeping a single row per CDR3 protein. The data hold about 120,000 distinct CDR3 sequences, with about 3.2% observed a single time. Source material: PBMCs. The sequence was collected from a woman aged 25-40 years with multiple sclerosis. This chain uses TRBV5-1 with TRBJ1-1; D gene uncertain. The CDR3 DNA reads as TGCGCCAGCAGCGGCGCTCGTTCAAGTGAAGCTTTCTTT. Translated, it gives CASSGARSSEAFF.